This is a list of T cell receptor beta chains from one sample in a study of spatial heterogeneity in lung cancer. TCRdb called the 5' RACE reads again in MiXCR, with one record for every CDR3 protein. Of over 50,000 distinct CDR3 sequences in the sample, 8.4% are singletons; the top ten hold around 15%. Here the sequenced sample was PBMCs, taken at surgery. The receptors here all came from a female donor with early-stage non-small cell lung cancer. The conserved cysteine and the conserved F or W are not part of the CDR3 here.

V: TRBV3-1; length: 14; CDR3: ASSSLAGSSYNEQF
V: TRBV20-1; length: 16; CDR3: SARKGGKVLKVGDTQY
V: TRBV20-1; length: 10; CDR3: SALAETDTQY
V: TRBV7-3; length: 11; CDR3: ASSLREGDIQY
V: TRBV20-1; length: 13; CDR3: SARPTPGPYNEQF
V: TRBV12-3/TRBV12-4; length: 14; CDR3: ASSLGQIAINTEAF
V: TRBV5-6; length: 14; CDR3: ASSLASGSRQETQY
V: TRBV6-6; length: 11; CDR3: ASSYPGTETQY
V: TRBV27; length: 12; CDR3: ASSPRDSNQPQH
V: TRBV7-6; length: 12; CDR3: ASSFSGAYNEQF
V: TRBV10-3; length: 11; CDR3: AISGTGSTEAF
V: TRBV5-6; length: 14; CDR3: ASSLVPGTGYNEQF
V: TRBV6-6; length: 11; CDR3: ASTGQDNEKLF
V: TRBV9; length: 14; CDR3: ASSVDWDPRLYEQY
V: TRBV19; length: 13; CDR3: ASSMFKGDNSPLH
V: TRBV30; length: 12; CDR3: AWKLQGTNEKLF
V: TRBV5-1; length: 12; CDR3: ASSPGDSNQPQH